The 19 T cell receptor beta chains below were found in one sample sequenced in a study of cytomegalovirus exposure and HLA in healthy donors. 13 Jbeta primers and 60 Vbeta primers were used for the PCR. Some clones are missing from TCRdb's copy, which holds only in-frame ones; the method was immunoSEQ multiplex PCR. The data hold approximately 110,000 clones, with less than 80% observed a single time. Sequencing input: PBMCs. The receptors here all came from a man aged 25-45 years in good health and CMV-seropositive.

This chain connects TRBV19 to TRBJ2-2, with a tentative D call TRBD2 (6 bases). The germline V gene has CDR1 LNHDA and CDR2 SQIVND (reference sequence). V lost 7 bases and J lost 6, with 15 bases in between. This CDR3 has 14 residues. The CDR3 sequence is CASTRGRGSGELFF. The CDR3 DNA reads as TGTGCCAGTACCCGAGGGCGGGGCTCCGGGGAGCTGTTTTTT. Full variable domain (missing parts from reference TRBV19 and TRBJ2-2): DGGITQSPKYLFRKEGQNVTLSCEQNLNHDAMYWYRQDPGQGLRLIYYSQIVNDFQKGDIAEGYSVSREKKESFPLTVTSAQKNPTAFYLCASTRGRGSGELFFGEGSRLTVL.

The V and J genes are TRBV19 and TRBJ1-2; tentative D call: TRBD1 (6 bases). CDR1 is LNHDA and CDR2 is SQIVND in the germline V gene (reference sequence). V was cut by 9 bases and J by 0 bases, with 20 bases left in between. This CDR3 comprises 16 residues. The CDR3 nucleotides are TGTGCCAGCAGGGAAAGAACAGGGACCTCTAACTATGGCTACACCTTC. Translated: CASRERTGTSNYGYTF.

Worth noting for this clone: The sample contains more than one DNA sequence encoding this CDR3. This chain joins TRBV7-9 and TRBJ1-1, with a weak D call TRBD1 (5 bases). The CDR3 runs to 13 residues. Between the trimmed V and J ends, which lost 3 bases and 1 base, there was a span of 6 bases. Germline V gene sequence: CDR1 SEHNR, CDR2 FQNEAQ (reference sequence). CDR3 sequence (DNA): TGTGCCAGCAGCTTTCAGGGGAACACTGAAGCTTTCTTT. Residues: CASSFQGNTEAFF.

The V gene is TRBV2, the J gene TRBJ1-2; D is undetermined. Germline V CDR1 and CDR2: SNHLY, FYNNEI. Trimming took 3 bases from V and 7 from J, leaving 6 bases between them. The CDR3 has 11 amino acids. CDR3 amino acids: CASSESTGYTF. The CDR3, as DNA: TGTGCCAGCAGTGAGAGCACTGGCTACACCTTC.

The chain employs TRBV2 and TRBJ1-1; a possible D gene is TRBD1 (5 bases). CDR1 SNHLY and CDR2 FYNNEI come from the germline V gene. CDR3 length: 13 residues. V lost 4 bases and J lost 4, with 10 bases in between. CDR3 DNA sequence: TGTGCCAGCAGTGCAGGGTTGGCCACTGAAGCTTTCTTT. Its protein is CASSAGLATEAFF.

The CDR3 sequence: CASSGGQNYGYTF. Written as DNA, the CDR3 is TGCGCCAGCAGCGGGGGACAGAACTATGGCTACACCTTC. This rearrangement joins TRBV5-1 to TRBJ1-2, with 7 bases identical to TRBD1. Unmatched junction bases numbered 2, after V lost 4 bases and J lost 2 bases. Looked up from germline, CDR1 is SGHRS and CDR2 is YFSETQ. CDR3 length: 13 residues.

The J gene is TRBJ2-7, the V gene TRBV19, with 7 bases lining up with TRBD1. The CDR3 spans 13 residues. The germline V gene has CDR1 LNHDA and CDR2 SQIVND (reference sequence). V was pared by 6 bases and J by 2 bases, with 4 bases of the junction left unmatched. The CDR3 spells CASRRQGTYEQYF. Here the CDR3 DNA reads TGTGCCAGTAGACGACAGGGAACCTACGAGCAGTACTTC.

The V call is TRBV11-3, the J call TRBJ2-2; a weak D match, TRBD1 (5 bases). The germline V gene has CDR1 SGHNT and CDR2 YENEEA. The CDR3 runs 15 residues. V lost 0 bases and J lost 0, with 5 bases in between. CDR3 sequence (DNA): TGTGCCAGCAGCTTAGACAGGGCGAACACCGGGGAGCTGTTTTTT. Its translation is CASSLDRANTGELFF.

The rearrangement links TRBV5-1 to TRBJ1-4; D is perhaps TRBD1 (5 bases). Germline V gene lookup returns CDR1 SGHRS and CDR2 YFSETQ. V lost 4 bases and J lost 4, with 17 bases in between. The CDR3 contains 16 residues. CDR3 sequence reads: CASSPIPGGDNEKLFF. For the CDR3, the DNA is TGCGCCAGCAGCCCCATCCCGGGGGGGGATAATGAAAAACTGTTTTTT.

The genes are TRBV5-1 and TRBJ1-1; possibly TRBD1 for D (5 bases). This CDR3 has 14 residues. Germline assignment: CDR1 SGHRS and CDR2 YFSETQ. The ends were cut back, 0 bases at V and 6 bases at J, with 12 bases in the middle. CDR3 region: CASSLGGGASEAFF. As DNA, the CDR3 is TGCGCCAGCAGCTTGGGGGGAGGGGCATCTGAAGCTTTCTTT.

V is TRBV6-6 and J is TRBJ2-7; D possibly corresponds to TRBD1 (6 bases). The germline V and J ends were trimmed by 0 bases and 0 bases, with 12 bases remaining between them. The CDR3 is 16 residues long. Looked up from germline, CDR1 is MNHNY and CDR2 is SVGAGI (reference sequence). Written as DNA, the CDR3 is TGTGCCAGCAGTTACTCTAACAGGGTGAGCTCCTACGAGCAGTACTTC. It translates to CASSYSNRVSSYEQYF.

This sequence joins TRBV7-8 and TRBJ2-3; 13 nucleotides line up with TRBD2. Germline V gives CDR1 SGHVS, CDR2 FQNEAQ. The CDR3 runs to 19 residues. With V trimmed by 5 bases and J by 2 bases, 13 bases remained unmatched. The CDR3 DNA follows: TGTGCCAGCAGCCCCGGACTAGCGGGGGCGATCGCCTCCACAGATACGCAGTATTTT. Translation gives CASSPGLAGAIASTDTQYF.

The chain has TRBV6-5 and TRBJ2-7, with a tentative D call TRBD2 (5 bases). CDR3 size: 13 residues. Per the germline V gene, CDR1 is MNHEY and CDR2 is SVGAGI. Trimming left V 6 bases short and J 6 bases short, with 15 bases between. CDR3 residues: CASRTLAIGEQYF. In DNA, the CDR3 is TGTGCCAGCAGGACTCTAGCTATTGGCGAGCAGTACTTC.

This chain links TRBV21-1 with TRBJ1-5. TRBV21-1 is described as a pseudogene. There are 20 residues in the CDR3. Here the CDR3 DNA reads TGTGCCAGCAGCACCTCTAGGGAGATTGGGAAGATTTATAGCAATCAGCCCCAGCATTTT. This codes for CASSTSREIGKIYSNQPQHF.

This rearrangement joins TRBV2 to TRBJ1-6; 9 bases fit TRBD1. The V gene end was trimmed by 5 bases and the J gene end by 10 bases; junction bases not matched to a gene: 6. CDR3 length: 14 amino acids. Per germline, CDR1 SNHLY and CDR2 FYNNEI. CDR3 in amino acids: CASSTGTGRSPLHF. DNA of the CDR3: TGTGCCAGCAGTACCGGGACAGGGAGGTCACCCCTCCACTTT. Based on the CDR3 plus reference TRBV2 and TRBJ1-6, the full variable domain is EPEVTQTPSHQVTQMGQEVILRCVPISNHLYFYWYRQILGQKVEFLVSFYNNEISEKSEIFDDQFSVERPDGSNFTLKIRSTKLEDSAMYFCASSTGTGRSPLHFGNGTRLTVT.

This clone was picked up a small number of times. The gene calls are TRBV19 and TRBJ2-3, with 7 bases aligning to TRBD2. V dropped 5 bases and J dropped 4; count of bases not matched to a gene: 9. CDR3 length: 15 residues. CDR1 is LNHDA and CDR2 is SQIVND in the germline V gene (reference sequence). The CDR3 protein is CASSFPPGGSDTQYF. The DNA for the CDR3 is TGTGCCAGTAGTTTCCCGCCGGGAGGCTCAGATACGCAGTATTTT.

The sample holds a few counts of this clone. The chain uses TRBV6-1 and TRBJ1-1; possible D gene TRBD1, 6 bases. Deletions cut 2 bases from V and 3 bases from J, with 10 bases between. Germline-derived CDR1 and CDR2 are MNHNS and SASEGT. This CDR3 has 14 residues. The CDR3 reads CASSEQGWDTEAFF. In DNA form, the CDR3 reads TGTGCCAGCAGTGAACAGGGGTGGGACACTGAAGCTTTCTTT.

This clone was seen only a few times. The rearrangement uses TRBV14 and TRBJ2-7, with D perhaps TRBD1 (5 bases). V dropped 10 bases and J dropped 9 bases, with 19 bases sitting between them. The CDR3 extends over 12 amino acids. Germline loops: CDR1 SGHDN, CDR2 FVKESK. CDR3 sequence reads: CATTLGQGAQYF. CDR3 nucleotides: TGTGCCACCACCCTTGGGCAGGGCGCGCAGTACTTC.

A remark on this clone: The junction does not match germline at one end; this may be a read error. The chain joins TRBV5-8 to TRBJ1-1; perhaps TRBD1 as D (6 bases). Germline V lookup: CDR1 SGHTS, CDR2 YDEGEE. CDR3 length: 15 amino acids. The CDR3 sequence is CASRLTGILNAEAFF. CDR3 DNA: TGTGCCAGCAGACTTACAGGGATACTGAACGCTGAAGCTTTCTTT.